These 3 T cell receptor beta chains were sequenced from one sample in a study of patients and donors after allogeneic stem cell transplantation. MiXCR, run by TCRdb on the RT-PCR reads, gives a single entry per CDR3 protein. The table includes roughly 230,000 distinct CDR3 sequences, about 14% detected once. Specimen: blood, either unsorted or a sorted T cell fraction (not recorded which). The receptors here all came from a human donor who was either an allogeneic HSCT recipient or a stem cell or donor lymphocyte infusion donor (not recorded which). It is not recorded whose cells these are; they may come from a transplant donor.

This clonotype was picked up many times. The chain's CDR3 is CASSLGRGDGNTIYF. CDR3 bases: TGTGCCAGCAGCTTAGGCAGGGGGGACGGAAACACCATATATTTT. This chain links TRBV7-6 with TRBJ1-3, with TRBD1 matching over 7 bases. Looked up from germline, CDR1 is SGHVS and CDR2 is FNYEAQ. The CDR3 spans 15 residues. The trim removed 1 base at V and 4 bases at J, leaving 4 bases unmatched.

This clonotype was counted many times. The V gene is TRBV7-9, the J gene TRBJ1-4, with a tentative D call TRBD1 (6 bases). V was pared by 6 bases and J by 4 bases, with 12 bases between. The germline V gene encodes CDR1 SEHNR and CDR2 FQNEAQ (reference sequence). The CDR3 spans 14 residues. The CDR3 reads CASSYRQDNEKLFF. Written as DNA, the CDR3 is TGTGCCAGCAGTTACCGACAGGATAATGAAAAACTGTTTTTT.

The chain's CDR3 is CSVEWLINYGYTF. In nucleotides, the CDR3 is TGCAGCGTTGAATGGCTCATAAACTATGGCTACACCTTC. The gene calls are TRBV29-1 and TRBJ1-2; D not certain. Germline-derived CDR1 and CDR2 are SQVTM and ANQGSEA. The CDR3 is 13 residues long. V shed 2 bases and J shed 2 bases, with 9 bases lying between them.